These 27 T cell receptor beta chains were sequenced from one sample in a study of blood T cells in healthy people across ages. Together with a sample-barcoded 5' primer, a J-beta primer mix was included in a second PCR lasting roughly 6 to 12 cycles. TCRdb redid the calling of the 5' RACE reads with MiXCR, one entry per CDR3 protein. The sample holds around 670,000 distinct CDR3 sequences, roughly 30% seen once. Sequencing input: blood. These receptors originate from an elderly woman in good health.

This clonotype has a handful of counts. The V and J genes are TRBV20-1 and TRBJ2-2; perhaps TRBD2 as D (5 bases). The CDR3 loop spans 15 amino acids. Trimming took off 0 bases at V and 0 bases at J, with 8 bases between the two ends. The germline CDR1 and CDR2 sequences are DFQATT and SNEGSKA (reference sequence). The CDR3 reads CSARDQDSNTGELFF. The CDR3 DNA follows: TGCAGTGCTAGAGACCAGGACTCGAACACCGGGGAGCTGTTTTTT.

This clonotype was seen ten or more times. J is TRBJ2-1 and V is TRBV20-1, with D unclear. V lost 3 bases, J lost 9 bases, and 9 bases lay in between. This CDR3 region has 11 residues. Germline CDR1 is DFQATT and CDR2 is SNEGSKA (reference sequence). The DNA of the CDR3 is TGCAGTGCTAGGGGAAGGAGTGAGCAGTTCTTC. This gives the protein CSARGRSEQFF.

On this clonotype: This sequence may be a read error, since a much larger clone differs from it by one base. V is TRBV12-3 or TRBV12-4 and J is TRBJ1-2, with a weak D call TRBD1 (5 bases). CDR3 length: 13 residues. The V and J ends lost 5 bases and 11 bases respectively, with 18 bases between them. CDR3 bases: TGTGCCAGCAGTCCATTGGGGGGGAAGGGTTACACCTTC. Its translation is CASSPLGGKGYTF.

The chain employs TRBV5-1 and TRBJ2-2; 11 bases are a match to TRBD2. This CDR3 has 18 residues. The trim removed 1 base at V and 4 bases at J, leaving 9 bases unmatched. Per germline, CDR1 SGHRS and CDR2 YFSETQ. The CDR3 region has the DNA TGCGCCAGCAGCTTGAGACCCCGGGGACTAGCGGTCACCGGGGAGCTGTTTTTT. It is translated as CASSLRPRGLAVTGELFF.

This clonotype was seen at least ten times. The V and J genes are TRBV5-1 and TRBJ1-4; possibly TRBD1 for D (6 bases). Germline assignment: CDR1 SGHRS and CDR2 YFSETQ. The CDR3 is 16 amino acids. The ends were cut back, 3 bases at V and 0 bases at J, with 12 bases in the middle. The CDR3 DNA follows: TGCGCCAGCAGCTCAGCCGACAGGACAACTAATGAAAAACTGTTTTTT. It encodes CASSSADRTTNEKLFF. The full variable domain, its missing parts supplied by reference TRBV5-1 and TRBJ1-4, is KAGVTQTPRYLIKTRGQQVTLSCSPISGHRSVSWYQQTPGQGLQFLFEYFSETQRNKGNFPGRFSGRQFSNSRSEMNVSTLELGDSALYLCASSSADRTTNEKLFFGSGTQLSVL.

Concerning this clonotype itself: It may be a read error: a sequence one base away is much more abundant. V usage is TRBV5-1 and J usage is TRBJ2-7; D is perhaps TRBD1 (6 bases). The V end was cut by 2 bases, the J end by 3 bases, with 15 bases between. The CDR3 loop spans 15 amino acids. Germline V lookup: CDR1 SGHRS, CDR2 YFSETQ. CDR3 loop: CASSFGSGTSYEQYF. Here the CDR3 DNA reads TGCGCCAGCAGCTTTGGGTCCGGGACAAGCTACGAGCAGTACTTC.

This clonotype was seen only once. The chain combines TRBV20-1 with TRBJ2-1; 10 bases align to TRBD2. The germline gives CDR1 DFQATT, CDR2 SNEGSKA (reference sequence). V shed 2 bases and J 3 bases; nucleotides not matched to a gene: 13. The CDR3 sequence is 18 residues long. In nucleotides, the CDR3 is TGCAGTGCTAGAATTTTCAGCGGGGGGGTAACCCTCTACAATGAGCAGTTCTTC. The encoded protein is CSARIFSGGVTLYNEQFF.

V and J are TRBV20-1 and TRBJ2-1; 8 bases align to TRBD1. CDR3 length: 19 residues. From germline, CDR1 is DFQATT and CDR2 SNEGSKA (reference sequence). The J segment lost 2 bases and the V segment lost 0 bases, leaving 15 bases of the junction unmatched. The CDR3 loop is CSARDKDRVGGGTYNEQFF. CDR3 sequence (DNA): TGCAGTGCTAGAGATAAGGACAGGGTGGGGGGAGGCACCTACAATGAGCAGTTCTTC.

A remark on this clonotype: A read error is possible here, since a much larger clone lies one base away. The chain couples TRBV20-1 to TRBJ2-3; TRBD1 might be the D (5 bases). The CDR3 is 15 residues long. Germline-derived CDR1 and CDR2 are DFQATT and SNEGSKA (reference sequence). Trimming shortened V by 3 bases and J by 2 bases, and 15 bases separated the two germline ends. Here the CDR3 DNA reads TGCAGTGCTAGTCCCAGGGCTACACTCACAGATACGCAGTATTTT. Protein product: CSASPRATLTDTQYF.

This clonotype was observed a few times. A much larger clone differs by one base, so this may be a read error. The chain uses TRBV12-5 and TRBJ2-7, with TRBD2 identical over 9 bases. CDR1 LGHNT and CDR2 FRNRAP come from the germline V gene. This CDR3 region has 14 residues. J was trimmed by 7 bases and V by 6 bases; bases with no gene match: 10. The CDR3 nucleotides are TGTGCTAGTGGGAGTAGCGGGGGAAACAATGAGCAGTACTTC. Protein product: CASGSSGGNNEQYF. Drawing the rest from reference TRBV12-5 and TRBJ2-7, the complete variable domain is DARVTQTPRHKVTEMGQEVTMRCQPILGHNTVFWYRQTMMQGLELLAYFRNRAPLDDSGMPKDRFSAEMPDATLATLKIQPSEPRDSAVYFCASGSSGGNNEQYFGPGTRLTVT.

This clonotype has only a few counts. A read error may explain this, as a much larger clone is one base away. The rearrangement uses TRBV7-2 and TRBJ2-5, with D tentatively TRBD2 (5 bases). The germline V gene has CDR1 SGHTA and CDR2 FQGNSA. This CDR3 region has 14 residues. The CDR3 region is CANSLDFSENEQYF. CDR3 sequence (DNA): TGTGCCAACAGCTTAGATTTTAGCGAAAATGAGCAGTACTTC.

This clonotype was observed many times. The genes are TRBV4-3 and TRBJ1-4, with D unclear. Germline assignment: CDR1 LGHNA and CDR2 YSLEER. Trimming left V 0 bases short and J 0 bases short, with 5 bases between. The CDR3 runs 15 residues. The DNA for the CDR3 is TGCGCCAGCAGCCAAGAGCAAGCAACTAATGAAAAACTGTTTTTT. Translated: CASSQEQATNEKLFF.

The V and J genes are TRBV15 and TRBJ2-3, with D unclear. This CDR3 comprises 16 residues. With 0 bases removed from V and 1 base from J, the gap between germline ends came to 11 bases. Looked up from germline, CDR1 is LNHNV and CDR2 is YYDKDF (reference sequence). CDR3 protein: CATSREWPVGTDTQYF. The CDR3 DNA follows: TGTGCCACCAGCAGAGAGTGGCCAGTGGGCACAGATACGCAGTATTTT.

As to this clonotype: Just one base apart from a much larger clone, this may be a read error. This rearrangement joins TRBV7-8 to TRBJ2-5; TRBD2 matches at 16 bases. The CDR3 has 17 residues. The germline gives CDR1 SGHVS, CDR2 FQNEAQ. With 8 bases clipped from V and 5 bases from J, the junction kept 11 bases outside the gene matches. The CDR3 is CASGTSGGASRLETQYF. The CDR3 DNA sequence: TGTGCCAGCGGGACTAGCGGGGGGGCCAGCAGGTTGGAGACCCAGTACTTC.

This clonotype was counted many times. The V gene is TRBV4-3, the J gene TRBJ2-1, with D possibly matching TRBD1 (6 bases). Between the trimmed V and J ends, which lost 1 base and 0 bases, there was a span of 10 bases. This CDR3 comprises 16 residues. Germline CDR1 LGHNA, CDR2 YSLEER. CDR3 sequence: CASSQAARGSYNEQFF. CDR3 nucleotides: TGCGCCAGCAGCCAAGCGGCCAGGGGCTCCTACAATGAGCAGTTCTTC.

This clonotype was observed at least ten times. This rearrangement joins TRBV5-1 to TRBJ1-2, with D hard to call. CDR1 is SGHRS, CDR2 YFSETQ, per germline. The V end lost 0 bases, the J end lost 2 bases, and 11 bases lay between the germline ends. The CDR3 length is 15 residues. CDR3 residues: CASSLAGSSNYGYTF. CDR3 coding DNA: TGCGCCAGCAGCTTGGCCGGGTCCTCAAACTATGGCTACACCTTC.

This clonotype was counted ten times or more. The chain employs TRBV9 and TRBJ2-6; the match to TRBD1 covers 10 bases. The CDR3 sequence is 20 residues long. With 4 bases clipped from V and 1 base from J, the junction kept 14 bases outside the gene matches. Germline V gives CDR1 SGDLS, CDR2 YYNGEE. The CDR3 bases are TGTGCCAGCAGCTTCTCAGAAGATTGGACAGGGGGTTCTGGGGCCAACGTCCTGACTTTC. Its translation is CASSFSEDWTGGSGANVLTF.

This clonotype was counted many times. The chain has TRBV6-2 or TRBV6-3 and TRBJ2-5; no firm D call. Germline V gene sequence: CDR1 MNHEY, CDR2 SVGEGT. The length of the CDR3 is 12 residues. Trimming pared 5 bases from V and 5 bases from J, leaving 9 bases between. CDR3 sequence reads: CASSVGLETQYF. In nucleotides, the CDR3 is TGTGCCAGCAGTGTGGGCTTGGAGACCCAGTACTTC.

This clonotype was counted at least ten times. This rearrangement joins TRBV29-1 to TRBJ1-1, with 7 bases identical to TRBD1. The CDR3 spans 12 residues. The V gene's germline CDR1 is SQVTM and CDR2 ANQGSEA. V lost 7 bases and J lost 4; bases outside the gene matches: 6. Here the CDR3 DNA reads TGCAGCGCTCTGACAGGGCGCACTGAAGCTTTCTTT. This gives the protein CSALTGRTEAFF.

This sequence joins TRBV9 and TRBJ1-2; D unresolved. Germline CDR1 and CDR2: SGDLS and YYNGEE. The CDR3 contains 16 residues. Trimming removed 0 bases from V and 5 bases from J, with 17 bases in between. This chain's CDR3 is CASSVESGRTLYGYTF. The CDR3, as DNA: TGTGCCAGCAGCGTAGAATCGGGCAGGACGCTATATGGCTACACCTTC.

To note about this clonotype: This may be a read error: a much more frequent sequence differs by one nucleotide. V usage is TRBV6-2 or TRBV6-3 and J usage is TRBJ2-5; D possibly uses TRBD1 or TRBD2 (5 bases each). With the DNA end fitting TRBJ2-7 better, the J assignment may be wrong. The CDR3 runs to 15 residues. Germline V gene sequence: CDR1 MNHEY, CDR2 SVGEGT. CDR3 in DNA: TGTGCCAGCAGTTACATGGAGGCAGGGTCGGGCGAGCAGTACTTC. This gives the protein CASSYMEAGSGEQYF.

This clonotype showed up many times. The V gene is TRBV5-5, the J gene TRBJ1-4, with D maybe TRBD1 (6 bases). Germline V gene lookup returns CDR1 SGHKS and CDR2 YYEKEE (reference sequence). The germline V and J ends were trimmed by 0 bases and 5 bases, with 11 bases remaining between them. The CDR3 spans 15 residues. The CDR3 loop reads CASSLGDTGNEKLFF. The CDR3 nucleotides are TGTGCCAGCAGCTTGGGGGACACAGGCAATGAAAAACTGTTTTTT. Using reference TRBV5-5 and TRBJ1-4 for the parts outside the CDR3, the full variable domain is DAGVTQSPTHLIKTRGQQVTLRCSPISGHKSVSWYQQVLGQGPQFIFQYYEKEERGRGNFPDRFSARQFPNYSSELNVNALLLGDSALYLCASSLGDTGNEKLFFGSGTQLSVL.

V usage is TRBV5-6 and J usage is TRBJ1-1, with 7 bases fitting TRBD1. The CDR3 has 18 amino acids. Trimming at V came to 4 bases and at J to 5 bases, leaving 20 bases not matched to a gene. Germline V gives CDR1 SGHDT, CDR2 YYEEEE. CDR3 DNA sequence: TGTGCCAGCAGCGCAACGACAGGGACGAACACGGCGGGGACTGAAGCTTTCTTT. This codes for CASSATTGTNTAGTEAFF.

This clonotype was found once. The V and J genes are TRBV27 and TRBJ2-2; D not certain. Trimming took off 5 bases at V and 1 base at J, with 17 bases between the two ends. The CDR3 runs 17 residues. Germline V CDR1 and CDR2: MNHEY, SMNVEV (reference sequence). The CDR3 DNA is TGTGCCAGCAGTCGGAACCCCCTAGGGAAGAACACCGGGGAGCTGTTTTTT. Its translation: CASSRNPLGKNTGELFF.

This clonotype was seen repeatedly, ten times or more. V and J are TRBV7-9 and TRBJ1-6; TRBD1 matches at 7 bases. V shed 5 bases, J shed 9 bases, and the junction held 7 bases outside the gene matches. This CDR3 spans 14 amino acids. The V gene's germline CDR1 is SEHNR and CDR2 FQNEAQ (reference sequence). CDR3 loop: CASSPGTAISPLHF. The CDR3 DNA is TGTGCCAGCAGCCCCGGGACAGCAATTTCACCCCTCCACTTT.

This clonotype occurred many times. A read error may explain this, as a much larger clone is one base away. The chain uses TRBV6-1 and TRBJ2-7; the match to TRBD1 covers 7 bases. Germline-derived CDR1 and CDR2 are MNHNS and SASEGT. V was pared by 6 bases and J by 2 bases, with 7 bases of the junction left unmatched. The CDR3 consists of 14 residues. For the CDR3, the DNA is TGTGCCAGCAGGGGCCGGGACAGCGCCTACGAGCAGTACTTC. It specifies CASRGRDSAYEQYF.

The gene calls are TRBV6-5 and TRBJ1-2; TRBD1 is a possible D gene (6 bases). Germline V gene data show CDR1 as MNHEY and CDR2 as SVGAGI. V lost 8 bases to trimming and J lost 8 bases, with 18 bases between them. The CDR3 has 13 residues. The CDR3 nucleotides read TGTGCCAGCCACAGGGAGAGGGGCCACGGCTACACCTTC. It codes for CASHRERGHGYTF.